The rows below give T cell receptor beta chains drawn from one sample of a study of technical replicates of blood from several donors. Sequencing was performed with immunoSEQ multiplex PCR; in TCRdb, only in-frame clones are kept and a portion is missing. This table holds 65,000 to 90,000 clones, 90% found once. Sequenced material: PBMCs. The receptors come from a human donor in good health. Some clones in this sample may be carry-over from other donors' samples. Both conserved end residues are part of each CDR3. D genes are given only for firm matches. Not all rows give a size; the values are once, few, many and, for expanded clones, a class.

d_gene	abundance	v_gene	j_gene	CDR3aa	CDR3nt
TRBD1	NA	TRBV5-4	TRBJ1-2	CASSSGIRGNYGYTF	TGTGCCAGCAGCTCCGGAATCAGGGGGAACTATGGCTACACCTTC
NA	NA	TRBV7-2	TRBJ1-1	CASSSGLGGWAFF	TGTGCCAGCAGCTCCGGACTGGGGGGTTGGGCTTTCTTT
NA	NA	TRBV30	TRBJ1-2	CAWSMDSYGYTF	TGTGCCTGGAGCATGGACAGCTATGGCTACACCTTC
TRBD2	NA	TRBV10-3	TRBJ2-1	CAISGTSGYNEQFF	TGTGCCATCAGCGGGACTAGCGGCTACAATGAGCAGTTCTTC
TRBD1	NA	TRBV19	TRBJ2-6	CASSSFPGQASSGANVLTF	TGTGCCAGTAGTTCCTTCCCGGGACAGGCAAGCTCTGGGGCCAACGTCCTGACTTTC
TRBD1	NA	TRBV18	TRBJ1-6	CASSRDRQNSPLHF	TGTGCCAGCTCACGGGACAGACAAAATTCACCCCTCCACTTT
TRBD2	NA	TRBV5-1	TRBJ2-1	CASSAGTSGYNEQFF	TGCGCCAGCAGCGCCGGGACTAGCGGATACAATGAGCAGTTCTTC
TRBD2	NA	TRBV2	TRBJ2-2	CASSDSTSGGTGELFF	TGTGCCAGCAGTGATTCGACTAGCGGGGGGACCGGGGAGCTGTTTTTT
TRBD1	NA	TRBV19	TRBJ1-1	CASSTGTGYLGEAFF	TGTGCCAGTAGTACTGGGACAGGGTACTTGGGTGAAGCTTTCTTT
TRBD1	NA	TRBV7-8	TRBJ2-4	CASSLARGLGAKNIQYF	TGTGCCAGCAGCTTAGCGAGGGGGCTGGGGGCTAAAAACATTCAGTACTTC
NA	NA	TRBV18	TRBJ2-7	CASSPPRVPYEQYF	TGTGCCAGCTCACCACCCAGGGTTCCCTACGAGCAGTACTTC
NA	NA	TRBV23-1	TRBJ1-1	CASVLGVGGGTEAFF	TGCGCCTCCGTTCTGGGGGTGGGGGGAGGCACTGAAGCTTTCTTT
TRBD1	NA	TRBV19	TRBJ1-1	CASSIGGQGPAEAFF	TGTGCCAGTAGTATAGGGGGACAGGGACCAGCTGAAGCTTTCTTT
NA	NA	TRBV27	TRBJ2-3	CASSLTGTQYF	TGTGCCAGCAGCCTCACAGGGACGCAGTATTTT
TRBD1	NA	TRBV30	TRBJ2-2	CAWSRGQANTGELFF	TGTGCCTGGAGTAGAGGACAGGCGAACACCGGGGAGCTGTTTTTT
NA	few	TRBV7-9	TRBJ1-1	CASSLPAGVMNTEAFF	TGTGCCAGCAGCTTACCGGCGGGGGTTATGAACACTGAAGCTTTCTTT
TRBD1	NA	TRBV25-1	TRBJ2-1	CASSDSIRGQGVGEQFF	TGTGCCAGCAGTGATTCGATTCGGGGACAGGGAGTTGGTGAGCAGTTCTTC
TRBD1	NA	TRBV30	TRBJ2-7	CAWSTGTGSYEQYF	TGTGCCTGGAGTACAGGGACAGGCTCCTACGAGCAGTACTTC
TRBD1	NA	TRBV11-2	TRBJ2-3	CASSIRDRGPTDTQYF	TGTGCCAGCAGCATCCGGGACAGGGGGCCCACAGATACGCAGTATTTT
NA	many	TRBV19	TRBJ2-7	CASSIEDSYEQYF	TGTGCCAGTAGTATTGAGGACAGCTACGAGCAGTACTTC
TRBD1	NA	TRBV19	TRBJ1-6	CASSPSRDRVSPLHF	TGTGCCAGTAGCCCCTCCCGGGACAGGGTTTCACCCCTCCACTTT
NA	NA	TRBV7-9	TRBJ2-7	CASRQQGVDEQYF	TGTGCCAGCAGACAGCAGGGTGTCGACGAGCAGTACTTC
NA	NA	TRBV12-2	TRBJ1-2	CASRLGPDPRNYGYTF	TGTGCAAGTCGCTTAGGCCCGGATCCCAGGAACTATGGCTACACCTTC
NA	NA	TRBV27	TRBJ2-5	CASSLSGETQYF	TGTGCCAGCAGTTTATCCGGGGAGACCCAGTACTTC
TRBD2	NA	TRBV30	TRBJ2-1	CAWSLTSGLNREQFF	TGTGCCTGGAGCCTGACTAGCGGACTTAACCGTGAGCAGTTCTTC